This entry features one TCR beta chain sequence. The antigen remains unidentified. After removal of 8 bases from V and 11 bases from J, the junction contained 9 bases not matched to a gene. The CDR3 is 13 residues long. Germline assignment: CDR1 MGHDK and CDR2 SYGVNS. PCR employed 60 Vbeta and 13 Jbeta primers. The repertoire was sequenced with immunoSEQ multiplex PCR; TCRdb's copy has only in-frame clones and lacks some. This sample carries under 55,000 clones, about 78% of them seen once, and the ten largest clones take about 7.8%. The data originate from a study of cytomegalovirus exposure and HLA in healthy donors. General study findings and limits: Among immune exposure information, only CMV serostatus was available. Accurate predictions that matched the HLA-A and HLA-B alleles of most subjects were reportedly made from TCR beta sequences. TRBV6-2, TRBV6-3 and some other V segments were excluded as indistinguishable.

All the people who gave samples were healthy bone marrow donors. The rearrangement joins TRBV25-1 to TRBJ1-6; 7 nucleotides line up with TRBD1. The receptor was derived from a man aged 25 to 40 in good health and CMV-seropositive. Sequencing was carried out using PBMCs. The CDR3 here is CASQNRGEPPLHF. In DNA, the CDR3 is TGTGCCAGCCAAAACAGGGGAGAGCCACCCCTCCACTTT.